This TCR beta chain was documented in a study of technical replicates of blood from a handful of donors. The germline V gene encodes CDR1 MDHEN and CDR2 SYDVKM. The V and J ends lost 2 bases and 0 bases respectively, with 16 bases between them. The CDR3 sequence is 17 residues long. Clones were sequenced by immunoSEQ multiplex PCR, and TCRdb holds only the in-frame ones, with some missing. The top ten hold approximately 0.25% of the sample, which has roughly 76,000 clones, 94% seen once. The specimen was T cells isolated from PBMCs. This sequence originates from a human donor in good health. This chain uses TRBV28 with TRBJ1-1; TRBD1 might be the D (5 bases). CDR3 amino acids: CASSLRWQGSVNTEAFF. The CDR3 coding sequence is TGTGCCAGCAGTTTAAGGTGGCAGGGCAGTGTGAACACTGAAGCTTTCTTT.